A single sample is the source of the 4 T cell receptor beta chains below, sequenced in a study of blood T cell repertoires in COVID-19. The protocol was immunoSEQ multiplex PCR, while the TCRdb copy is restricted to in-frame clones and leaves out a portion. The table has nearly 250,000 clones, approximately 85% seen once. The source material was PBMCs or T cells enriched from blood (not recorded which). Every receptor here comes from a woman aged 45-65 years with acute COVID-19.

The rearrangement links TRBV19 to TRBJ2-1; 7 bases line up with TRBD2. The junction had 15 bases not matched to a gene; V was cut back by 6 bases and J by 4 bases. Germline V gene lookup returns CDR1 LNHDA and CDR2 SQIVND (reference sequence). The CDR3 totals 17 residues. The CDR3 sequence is CASRQAGTPHSYNEQFF. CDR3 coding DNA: TGTGCCAGTAGGCAAGCGGGGACCCCCCATTCTTACAATGAGCAGTTCTTC.

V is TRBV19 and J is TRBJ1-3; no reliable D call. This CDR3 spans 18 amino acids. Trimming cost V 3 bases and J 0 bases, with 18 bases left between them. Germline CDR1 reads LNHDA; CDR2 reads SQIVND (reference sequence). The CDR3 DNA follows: TGTGCCAGTAGTATGATGGTCACCACAATGAACTCTGGAAACACCATATATTTT. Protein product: CASSMMVTTMNSGNTIYF.

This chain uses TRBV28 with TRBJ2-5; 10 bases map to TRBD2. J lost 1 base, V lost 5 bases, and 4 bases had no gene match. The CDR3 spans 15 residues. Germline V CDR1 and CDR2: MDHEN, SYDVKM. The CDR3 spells CASSRSSGGQETQYF. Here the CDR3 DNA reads TGTGCCAGCAGTCGATCTAGCGGGGGCCAAGAGACCCAGTACTTC.

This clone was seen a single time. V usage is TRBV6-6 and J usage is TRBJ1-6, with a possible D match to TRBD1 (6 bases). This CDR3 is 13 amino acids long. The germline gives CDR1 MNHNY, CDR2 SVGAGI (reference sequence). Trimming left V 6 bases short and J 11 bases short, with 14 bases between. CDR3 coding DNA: TGTGCCAGCAGACCGACAGGACTCCCACCCCTCCACTTT. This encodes CASRPTGLPPLHF.